The entry that follows covers one T cell receptor (beta chain) sequence. Its antigen remains unidentified. Libraries of TCR beta came from iRepertoire HTBI primers plus Arm-PCR of CDR3 regions. Each CDR3 protein is one row after TCRdb ran MiXCR on the multiplex PCR reads. The data hold under 800,000 distinct CDR3 sequences, with about 16% observed a single time. This entry comes from a study of regulatory T cells in long-lasting Graves disease. Time point reported: newly diagnosed GD, antithyroid drugs for less than 3 months. Isolated PBMC RNA provided the starting material for the TCR library. The CDR3 has 12 residues. Looked up from germline, CDR1 is LGHDT and CDR2 is YNNKEL (reference sequence). V was cut by 2 bases and J by 7 bases, with 5 bases left in between. Study conclusions and caveats: Persistent disease showed a preference for TRBV28, TRBJ1-2 and TRBJ2-5.

Another study also made use of these data, one on T cells in Graves' hyperthyroidism and ophthalmopathy. That study adds: The hyperthyroidism patients had all been newly diagnosed, and their disease duration was under 2 months. Their ages ranged from 18 to 65 years.

This chain connects TRBV3-1 to TRBJ2-2; D gene uncertain. The sequencing here drew on peripheral blood mononuclear cells (PBMCs), taken at new diagnosis, from a patient treated with antithyroid drugs. This TCR derives from a woman under 40 with Graves disease. The chain's CDR3 is CASSQTRGELFF. The DNA for the CDR3 is TGTGCCAGCAGCCAAACGCGCGGGGAGCTGTTTTTT.